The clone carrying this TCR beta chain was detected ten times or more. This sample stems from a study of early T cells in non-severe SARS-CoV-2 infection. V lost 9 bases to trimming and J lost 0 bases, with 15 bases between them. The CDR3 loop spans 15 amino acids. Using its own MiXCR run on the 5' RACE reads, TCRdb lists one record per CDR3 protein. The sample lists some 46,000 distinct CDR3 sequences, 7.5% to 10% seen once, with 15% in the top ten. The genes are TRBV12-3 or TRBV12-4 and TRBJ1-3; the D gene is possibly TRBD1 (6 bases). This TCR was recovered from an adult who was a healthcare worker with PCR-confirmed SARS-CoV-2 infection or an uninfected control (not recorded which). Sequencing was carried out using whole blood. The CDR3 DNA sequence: TGTGCCAGTTACCCACAGGGAACCTCTGGAAACACCATATATTTT. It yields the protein CASYPQGTSGNTIYF.